Listed below are T cell receptor beta chains from one sample, sequenced in a study of T cell responses to AZD1222 COVID-19 vaccine. Method: immunoSEQ multiplex PCR; TCRdb's copy keeps in-frame clones and lacks some. Of under 150,000 clones listed, about 91% are singletons. Specimen: peripheral blood, collected 28 days after the second AZD1222 dose. The receptors were sampled from an adult who received the AZD1222 COVID-19 vaccine. Both conserved end residues are part of each CDR3. A D gene is named only where the DNA matches it firmly. Part of the rows lack a size; the others show once, few, many or a class for expanded clones.

>TRBD2|TRBJ2-5|.|TRBV7-2
TGTGCCAGCAGCTTAGTAGCGGGGGGGCAAGAGACCCAGTACTTC
CASSLVAGGQETQYF
>.|TRBJ1-1|once|TRBV30
TGTGCCTGGAGTGGACCCGTGGGGACTGAAGCTTTCTTT
CAWSGPVGTEAFF
>.|TRBJ1-2|.|TRBV5-4
TGTGCCAGCAGCTTGTCTAGTCGGGATGGCTACACCTTC
CASSLSSRDGYTF
>TRBD1|TRBJ2-5|.|TRBV27
TGTGCCAGCAGTTTGCTGGGACAGGGGGAGACCCAGTACTTC
CASSLLGQGETQYF
>.|TRBJ1-1|.|TRBV18
TGTGCCAGCTCACCCACGGGGGCCGCTCTAACTGAAGCTTTCTTT
CASSPTGAALTEAFF
>.|TRBJ1-2|.|TRBV12-3/TRBV12-4
TGTGCCAGCAGTTTAGGCCCGTGGGGCTACACCTTC
CASSLGPWGYTF
>.|TRBJ1-5|.|TRBV7-9
TGTGCCAGCAGCTTAGACGGGGGGCAGCCCCAGCATTTT
CASSLDGGQPQHF
>.|TRBJ2-3|.|TRBV6-5
TGTGCCAGCCTCAAGGGGGGGGAGGGGAGAGATACGCAGTATTTT
CASLKGGEGRDTQYF
>TRBD1|TRBJ1-6|.|TRBV6-6
TGTGCCAGCAGTCCCACCGCCTTTCTCGGGACAGCCAATTCACCCCTCCACTTT
CASSPTAFLGTANSPLHF
>TRBD1|TRBJ1-1|few|TRBV6-5
TGTGCCAGCAGTTACTCGTCGTCAGGGGGGAACACTGAAGCTTTCTTT
CASSYSSSGGNTEAFF
>.|TRBJ1-1|.|TRBV6-2/TRBV6-3
TGTGCCAGCAGTTACCGTTCGGGCGCTGAAGCTTTCTTT
CASSYRSGAEAFF
>.|TRBJ1-5|.|TRBV19
TGTGCCAGTAGTAGAACAGGGACGGGCCAGCCCCAGCATTTT
CASSRTGTGQPQHF
>.|TRBJ2-4|.|TRBV19
TGTGCCAGTATAGGGAGTCTAGCCAAAAACATTCAGTACTTC
CASIGSLAKNIQYF
>TRBD2|TRBJ2-3|.|TRBV7-2
TGTGCCAGCAGCTTAGTCCCGCCAGCGGGAGGGTGGAATACGCAGTATTTT
CASSLVPPAGGWNTQYF